This T cell receptor (beta chain) was sequenced for a study of blood T cell repertoires in COVID-19. Turning to the study itself: Some COVID-19 samples were acute and others convalescent; all came from the United States, Italy and Spain.

In the original workflow: Cell counts per sample came from amplifying reference gene primers. The method was immunoSEQ multiplex PCR; TCRdb's version includes in-frame clones alone and lacks a portion of them. That table furnishes V, J and clone size, whereas the DNA furnished D and trimming. Of around 200,000 clones listed, approximately 90% are singletons. Germline assignment: CDR1 WSHSY and CDR2 SAAADI. J gave up 0 bases and V 6 bases, and 7 bases lay outside the gene matches. This CDR3 spans 15 amino acids. This study enrolled people aged about 18 to 90 from about two dozen US geographic areas. V is TRBV10-2 and J is TRBJ2-7, with 8 bases lining up with TRBD1. The receptor's source is a young man with acute COVID-19. The source material was PBMCs or T cells enriched from blood (not recorded which). The CDR3 DNA sequence: TGCGCCAGCAGACAGGAACAGGGGGTCTCCTACGAGCAGTACTTC. This translates into CASRQEQGVSYEQYF.